A selection of T cell receptor beta chains follows, all from one sample in a study of cytomegalovirus exposure and HLA in healthy donors. Using immunoSEQ multiplex PCR, the repertoire was profiled, and TCRdb retains in-frame clones only, with some absent. The sample includes 60,000 to 75,000 clones, 80% to 90% of them seen just once. The source material was PBMCs. These receptors all stem from a woman aged 30 to 39 in good health and CMV-seropositive. The CDR3 runs from the conserved cysteine through the conserved F or W. D genes are given only for firm matches. Clone size is shown for a subset of rows, as once, few, many or a class of expanded clone.

CDR3nt: TGTGCCAGTAGTACCATTGGTACAGGGGGCGCAGAGACCCAGTACTTC
CDR3aa: CASSTIGTGGAETQYF
v_gene: TRBV19
j_gene: TRBJ2-5
d_gene: TRBD1
abundance: -

CDR3nt: TGTGCCAGCAGCTTGGGGGGGACATTGGAGACCCAGTACTTC
CDR3aa: CASSLGGTLETQYF
v_gene: TRBV5-4
j_gene: TRBJ2-5
d_gene: -
abundance: -

CDR3nt: TGTGCCAGCAGCGGTAGCGGCTTGGAGGACAATGAGCAGTTCTTC
CDR3aa: CASSGSGLEDNEQFF
v_gene: TRBV7-2
j_gene: TRBJ2-1
d_gene: -
abundance: -

CDR3nt: TGTGCCAGTAGGTCTTCGGGTAGCCTTAGCAATGAGCAGTTCTTC
CDR3aa: CASRSSGSLSNEQFF
v_gene: TRBV19
j_gene: TRBJ2-1
d_gene: -
abundance: few

CDR3nt: TGTGCCAGCAGTGAAGCACTAGCGGGGACTAGCACAGATACGCAGTATTTT
CDR3aa: CASSEALAGTSTDTQYF
v_gene: TRBV25-1
j_gene: TRBJ2-3
d_gene: TRBD2
abundance: -

CDR3nt: TGTGCCAGCAGCTTGAAGTGGGGCTTTAGAGACACTGAAGCTTTCTTT
CDR3aa: CASSLKWGFRDTEAFF
v_gene: TRBV5-6
j_gene: TRBJ1-1
d_gene: -
abundance: -

CDR3nt: TGTGCCAGCAGTTACTCCCGCTACGAGCAGTACTTC
CDR3aa: CASSYSRYEQYF
v_gene: TRBV6-5
j_gene: TRBJ2-7
d_gene: -
abundance: -

CDR3nt: TGTGCCAGTAGAGGATCCTACGAGCAGTACTTC
CDR3aa: CASRGSYEQYF
v_gene: TRBV6-6
j_gene: TRBJ2-7
d_gene: -
abundance: -

CDR3nt: TGTGCCAGTAGTATAGGGGGCGCAGGAGAGACCCAGTACTTC
CDR3aa: CASSIGGAGETQYF
v_gene: TRBV19
j_gene: TRBJ2-5
d_gene: -
abundance: -

CDR3nt: TGTGCCAGCAGTTCCCGGGACTACATCAATGAGCAGTTCTTC
CDR3aa: CASSSRDYINEQFF
v_gene: TRBV27
j_gene: TRBJ2-1
d_gene: TRBD2
abundance: -

CDR3nt: TGTGCCCGAGCGACAGGGGGTTTCTATGGCTACACCTTC
CDR3aa: CARATGGFYGYTF
v_gene: TRBV30
j_gene: TRBJ1-2
d_gene: TRBD1
abundance: -

CDR3nt: TGTGCCAGCAGCCAAGATAGCACAGGGGTCTACGAGCAGTACTTC
CDR3aa: CASSQDSTGVYEQYF
v_gene: TRBV4-2
j_gene: TRBJ2-7
d_gene: TRBD1
abundance: -

CDR3nt: TGTGCCAGCAGTTTCGACAGGGGCGTTAACACTGAAGCTTTCTTT
CDR3aa: CASSFDRGVNTEAFF
v_gene: TRBV6-1
j_gene: TRBJ1-1
d_gene: TRBD1
abundance: -

CDR3nt: TGTGCCAGCAGCCCGCCCGGAGTGAACACTGAAGCTTTCTTT
CDR3aa: CASSPPGVNTEAFF
v_gene: TRBV7-9
j_gene: TRBJ1-1
d_gene: -
abundance: -

CDR3nt: TGTGCCACCAGCTTGGGACTAGTTGGAGAGCAGTTCTTC
CDR3aa: CATSLGLVGEQFF
v_gene: TRBV15
j_gene: TRBJ2-1
d_gene: TRBD2
abundance: -

CDR3nt: TGTGCCAGCAGCTTGTATGGGGGGGCGGCTTTCTTT
CDR3aa: CASSLYGGAAFF
v_gene: TRBV5-4
j_gene: TRBJ1-1
d_gene: -
abundance: -

CDR3nt: TGTGCCAGTAGTCGTACCGGGACAGGTTTTGAGCAGTTCTTC
CDR3aa: CASSRTGTGFEQFF
v_gene: TRBV19
j_gene: TRBJ2-1
d_gene: TRBD1
abundance: -

CDR3nt: TGTGCCAGCAGCCATGAGACAGGGGGCGCGGGTGGCTACACCTTC
CDR3aa: CASSHETGGAGGYTF
v_gene: TRBV4-2
j_gene: TRBJ1-2
d_gene: TRBD1
abundance: once

CDR3nt: TGTGCCAGCAGTTTCCGGGACACCACCCTCTATGGCTACACCTTC
CDR3aa: CASSFRDTTLYGYTF
v_gene: TRBV27
j_gene: TRBJ1-2
d_gene: -
abundance: -

CDR3nt: TGTGCCAGCAGCTCGCAACCAGGACTAGCGGGAGCAAGTACAGATACGCAGTATTTT
CDR3aa: CASSSQPGLAGASTDTQYF
v_gene: TRBV11-2
j_gene: TRBJ2-3
d_gene: TRBD2
abundance: -

CDR3nt: TGTGCTAGTGGAACCGGGACAGGGGACACTGAAGCTTTCTTT
CDR3aa: CASGTGTGDTEAFF
v_gene: TRBV12-5
j_gene: TRBJ1-1
d_gene: TRBD1
abundance: -

CDR3nt: TGTGCCAGCAGCTTACGCGGGACAGGGGGTAATGAGCAGTTCTTC
CDR3aa: CASSLRGTGGNEQFF
v_gene: TRBV11-3
j_gene: TRBJ2-1
d_gene: TRBD1
abundance: -

CDR3nt: TGTGCCAGCAAAGTTCCCCTCCCGGGCAATGAGCAGTTCTTC
CDR3aa: CASKVPLPGNEQFF
v_gene: TRBV28
j_gene: TRBJ2-1
d_gene: -
abundance: -

CDR3nt: TGTGCCGGAGGGACAGTGGGAAATGGCTACACCTTC
CDR3aa: CAGGTVGNGYTF
v_gene: TRBV2
j_gene: TRBJ1-2
d_gene: TRBD1
abundance: -

CDR3nt: TGTGCCAGCAGTACGGGGGGCTGGGGCTATGGCTACACCTTC
CDR3aa: CASSTGGWGYGYTF
v_gene: TRBV28
j_gene: TRBJ1-2
d_gene: -
abundance: once

CDR3nt: TGTGCCAGCACCAGCGGGGCACAAGGGGGCTATGGCTACACCTTC
CDR3aa: CASTSGAQGGYGYTF
v_gene: TRBV9
j_gene: TRBJ1-2
d_gene: -
abundance: -

CDR3nt: TGCGCCAGCAGCTTGGACGGGAGGACGAACGAGCAGTACTTC
CDR3aa: CASSLDGRTNEQYF
v_gene: TRBV5-1
j_gene: TRBJ2-7
d_gene: TRBD2
abundance: -

CDR3nt: TGTGCCAGCAGCCCGACCGGCGGGACTAGCAGTTCTACGCAGTATTTT
CDR3aa: CASSPTGGTSSSTQYF
v_gene: TRBV9
j_gene: TRBJ2-3
d_gene: TRBD2
abundance: -

CDR3nt: TGTGCCAGCAGCGCCGGGGGACTTCTTAACACCGGGGAGCTGTTTTTT
CDR3aa: CASSAGGLLNTGELFF
v_gene: TRBV9
j_gene: TRBJ2-2
d_gene: -
abundance: -

CDR3nt: TGCGCCAGCAGCTCAATACTGGAGGGAGAGCAGTACTTC
CDR3aa: CASSSILEGEQYF
v_gene: TRBV4-1
j_gene: TRBJ2-7
d_gene: -
abundance: once

CDR3nt: TGTGCCAGCAGTCCTCGAGGCCCTGAAGCTTTCTTT
CDR3aa: CASSPRGPEAFF
v_gene: TRBV27
j_gene: TRBJ1-1
d_gene: -
abundance: -